This T cell receptor beta chain was sequenced during a study of cytomegalovirus exposure and HLA in healthy donors. Overall study results and limits: Later on, an analysis found that several of the most significant clusters appeared to be linked to common viral pathogens, which included parvovirus B19. It has been reported that TCR beta sequences accurately predicted the HLA-A and HLA-B alleles of most subjects.

In the case of this clone: The antigen is unknown.

It was with 60 Vbeta and 13 Jbeta primers that the PCR ran. Measured with immunoSEQ multiplex PCR; TCRdb has only the in-frame clones, and not every one. The top ten clones hold around 4.3% of a sample with around 100,000 clones, around three quarters of them seen once. The CDR3 contains 18 residues. Germline V gene lookup returns CDR1 SNHLY and CDR2 FYNNEI. With V trimmed by 4 bases and J by 4 bases, 14 bases remained unmatched. This rearrangement joins TRBV2 to TRBJ1-1, with 11 bases aligning to TRBD1. The sequenced sample was PBMCs. This clonotype originated in a woman aged 40-49 years in good health and CMV-seropositive. CDR3 protein: CASSAIGQGAALGTEAFF. CDR3 in DNA: TGTGCCAGCAGTGCCATAGGACAGGGGGCAGCCTTGGGCACTGAAGCTTTCTTT.